This T cell receptor beta chain was retrieved from a study of technical replicates of blood from several donors. Data came from immunoSEQ multiplex PCR; TCRdb stores just in-frame clones and leaves some out. The sample records more than 45,000 clones, about 95% being singletons. The CDR3 sequence is 14 residues long. Germline CDR1 reads SGDLS; CDR2 reads YYNGEE. Trimming took 0 bases from V and 4 from J, leaving 10 bases between them. J is TRBJ1-1 and V is TRBV9; D remains unclear. Sequenced input: PBMCs. The clonotype comes from a human donor in good health. Some clones in this sample may be carry-over from other donors' samples. The CDR3 coding sequence is TGTGCCAGCAGCGTAGTCGAGAGGTCCACTGAAGCTTTCTTT. Its protein is CASSVVERSTEAFF.